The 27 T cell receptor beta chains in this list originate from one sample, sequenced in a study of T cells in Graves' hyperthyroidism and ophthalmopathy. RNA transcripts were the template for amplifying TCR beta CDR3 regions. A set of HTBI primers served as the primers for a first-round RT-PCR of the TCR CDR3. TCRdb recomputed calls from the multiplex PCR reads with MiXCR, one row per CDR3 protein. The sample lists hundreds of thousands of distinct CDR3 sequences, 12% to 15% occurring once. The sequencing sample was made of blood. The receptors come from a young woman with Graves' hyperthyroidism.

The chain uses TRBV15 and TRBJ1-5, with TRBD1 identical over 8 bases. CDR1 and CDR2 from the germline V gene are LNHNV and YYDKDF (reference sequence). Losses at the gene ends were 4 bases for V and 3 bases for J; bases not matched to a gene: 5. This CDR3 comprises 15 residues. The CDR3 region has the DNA TGTGCCACCAGCACGACAGGGGAGAACAATCAGCCCCAGCATTTT. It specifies CATSTTGENNQPQHF.

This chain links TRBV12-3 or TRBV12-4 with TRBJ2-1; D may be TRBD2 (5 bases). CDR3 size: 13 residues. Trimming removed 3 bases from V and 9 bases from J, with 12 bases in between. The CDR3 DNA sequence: TGTGCCAGCAGTTTTGCAGGAGGTGGTGAGCAGTTCTTC. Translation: CASSFAGGGEQFF.

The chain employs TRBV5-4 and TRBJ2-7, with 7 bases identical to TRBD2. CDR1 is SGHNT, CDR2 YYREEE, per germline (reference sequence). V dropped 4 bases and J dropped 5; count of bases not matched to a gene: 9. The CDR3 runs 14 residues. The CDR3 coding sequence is TGTGCCAGCAGCCCTGAGCGGGACCAAGACGAGCAGTACTTC. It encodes CASSPERDQDEQYF.

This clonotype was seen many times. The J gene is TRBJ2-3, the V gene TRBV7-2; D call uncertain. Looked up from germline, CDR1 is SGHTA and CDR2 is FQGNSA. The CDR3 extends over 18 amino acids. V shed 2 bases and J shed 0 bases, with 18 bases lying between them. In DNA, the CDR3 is TGTGCCAGCAGCTTACAGCCCCCCCGACTTTCTAGCACAGATACGCAGTATTTT. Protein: CASSLQPPRLSSTDTQYF. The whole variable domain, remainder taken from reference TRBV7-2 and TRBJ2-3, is GAGVSQSPSNKVTEKGKDVELRCDPISGHTALYWYRQSLGQGLEFLIYFQGNSAPDKSGLPSDRFSAERTGGSVSTLTIQRTQQEDSAVYLCASSLQPPRLSSTDTQYFGPGTRLTVL.

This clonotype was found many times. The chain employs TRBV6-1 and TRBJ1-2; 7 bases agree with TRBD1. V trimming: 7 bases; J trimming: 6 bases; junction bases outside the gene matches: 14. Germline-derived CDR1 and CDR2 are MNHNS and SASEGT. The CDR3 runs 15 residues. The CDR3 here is CASTTNLGQTHGYTF. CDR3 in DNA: TGTGCCAGCACCACCAACCTGGGACAGACCCATGGCTACACCTTC.

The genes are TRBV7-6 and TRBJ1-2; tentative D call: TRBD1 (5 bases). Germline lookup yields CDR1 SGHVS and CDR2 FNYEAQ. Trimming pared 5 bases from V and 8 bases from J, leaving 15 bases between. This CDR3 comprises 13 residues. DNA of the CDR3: TGTGCCAGCAGCCCAAATCAGGGAGACGGCTACACCTTC. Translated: CASSPNQGDGYTF. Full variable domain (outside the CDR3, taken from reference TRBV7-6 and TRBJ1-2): GAGVSQSPRYKVTKRGQDVALRCDPISGHVSLYWYRQALGQGPEFLTYFNYEAQQDKSGLPNDRFSAERPEGSISTLTIQRTEQRDSAMYRCASSPNQGDGYTFGSGTRLTVV.

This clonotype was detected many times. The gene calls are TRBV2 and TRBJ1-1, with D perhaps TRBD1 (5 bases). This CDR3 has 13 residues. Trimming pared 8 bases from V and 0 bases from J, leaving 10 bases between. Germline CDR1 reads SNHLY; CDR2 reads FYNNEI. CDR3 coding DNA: TGTGCCAGCCCCAGGGAGATGAACACTGAAGCTTTCTTT. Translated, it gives CASPREMNTEAFF.

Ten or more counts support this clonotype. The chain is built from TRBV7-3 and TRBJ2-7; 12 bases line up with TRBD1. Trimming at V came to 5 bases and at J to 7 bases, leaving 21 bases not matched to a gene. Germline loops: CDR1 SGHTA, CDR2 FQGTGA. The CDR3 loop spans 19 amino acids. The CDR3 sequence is CASSPLSRDRGPHRREQYF. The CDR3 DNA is TGTGCCAGCAGCCCACTGTCCCGGGACAGGGGGCCACATAGGAGGGAGCAGTACTTC.

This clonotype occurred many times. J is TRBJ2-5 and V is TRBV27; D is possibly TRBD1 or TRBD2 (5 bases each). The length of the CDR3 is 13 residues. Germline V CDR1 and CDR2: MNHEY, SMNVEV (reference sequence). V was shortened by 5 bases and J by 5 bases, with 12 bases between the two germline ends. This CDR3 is CASSPLRGETQYF. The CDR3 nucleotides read TGTGCCAGCAGTCCCTTGAGGGGTGAGACCCAGTACTTC.

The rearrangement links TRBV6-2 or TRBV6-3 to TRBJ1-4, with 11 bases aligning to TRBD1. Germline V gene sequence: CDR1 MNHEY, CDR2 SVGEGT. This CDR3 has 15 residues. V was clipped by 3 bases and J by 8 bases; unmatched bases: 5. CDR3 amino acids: CASSYSGTGGEKLFF. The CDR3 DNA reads TGTGCCAGCAGTTATTCCGGGACAGGGGGGGAAAAACTGTTTTTT.

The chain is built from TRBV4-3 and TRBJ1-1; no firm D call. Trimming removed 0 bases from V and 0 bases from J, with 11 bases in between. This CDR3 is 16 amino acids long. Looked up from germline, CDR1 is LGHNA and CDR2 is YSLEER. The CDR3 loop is CASSQDRVRMNTEAFF. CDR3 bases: TGCGCCAGCAGCCAAGATAGGGTAAGGATGAACACTGAAGCTTTCTTT.

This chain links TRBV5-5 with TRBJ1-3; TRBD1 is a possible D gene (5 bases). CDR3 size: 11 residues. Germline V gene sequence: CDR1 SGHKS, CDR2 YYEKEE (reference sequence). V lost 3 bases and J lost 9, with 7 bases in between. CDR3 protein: CASSWDVTIYF. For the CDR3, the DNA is TGTGCCAGCAGCTGGGACGTCACCATATATTTT.

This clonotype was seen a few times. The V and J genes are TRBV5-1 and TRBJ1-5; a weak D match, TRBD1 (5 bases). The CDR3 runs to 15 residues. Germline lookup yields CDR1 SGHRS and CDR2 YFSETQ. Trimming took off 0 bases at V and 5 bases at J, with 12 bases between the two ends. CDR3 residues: CASSLVGGAYQPQHF. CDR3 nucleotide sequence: TGCGCCAGCAGCTTGGTTGGGGGAGCGTATCAGCCCCAGCATTTT.

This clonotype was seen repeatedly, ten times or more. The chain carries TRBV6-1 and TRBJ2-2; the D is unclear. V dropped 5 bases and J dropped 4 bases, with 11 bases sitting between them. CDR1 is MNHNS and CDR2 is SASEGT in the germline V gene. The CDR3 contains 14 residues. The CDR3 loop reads CASSYSDATGELFF. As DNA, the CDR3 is TGTGCCAGCAGTTACTCCGACGCCACCGGGGAGCTGTTTTTT.

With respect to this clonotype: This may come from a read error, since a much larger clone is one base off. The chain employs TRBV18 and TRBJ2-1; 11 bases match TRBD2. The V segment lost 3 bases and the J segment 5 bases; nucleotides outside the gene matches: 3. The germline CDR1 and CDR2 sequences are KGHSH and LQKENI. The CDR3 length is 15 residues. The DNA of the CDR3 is TGTGCCAGCTCACCGACGACTAGCGGGAACAATGAGCAGTTCTTC. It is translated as CASSPTTSGNNEQFF.

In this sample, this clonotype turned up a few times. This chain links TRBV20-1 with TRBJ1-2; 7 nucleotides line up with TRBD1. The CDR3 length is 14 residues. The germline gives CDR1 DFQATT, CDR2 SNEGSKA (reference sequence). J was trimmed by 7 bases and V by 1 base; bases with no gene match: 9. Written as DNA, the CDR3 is TGCAGTGCTAGAGTAACAGGGGCTCGACGTGGCTACACCTTC. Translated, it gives CSARVTGARRGYTF.

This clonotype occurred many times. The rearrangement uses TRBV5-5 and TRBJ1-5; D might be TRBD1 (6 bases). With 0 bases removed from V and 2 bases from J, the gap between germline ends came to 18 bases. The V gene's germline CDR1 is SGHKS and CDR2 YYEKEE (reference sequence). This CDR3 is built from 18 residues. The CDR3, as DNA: TGTGCCAGCAGCTTGGGTGGAGACAGGCGCTTGGGCAATCAGCCCCAGCATTTT. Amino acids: CASSLGGDRRLGNQPQHF.

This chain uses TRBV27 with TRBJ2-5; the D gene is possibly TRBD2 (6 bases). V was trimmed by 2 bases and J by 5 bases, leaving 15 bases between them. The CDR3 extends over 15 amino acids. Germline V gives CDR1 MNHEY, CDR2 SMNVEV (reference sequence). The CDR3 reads CASSLTAEEGETQYF. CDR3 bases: TGTGCCAGCAGTTTAACGGCCGAGGAGGGGGAGACCCAGTACTTC.

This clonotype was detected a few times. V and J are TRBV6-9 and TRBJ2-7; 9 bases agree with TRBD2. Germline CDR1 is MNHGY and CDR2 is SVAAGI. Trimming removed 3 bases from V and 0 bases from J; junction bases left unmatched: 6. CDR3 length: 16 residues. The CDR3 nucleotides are TGTGCCAGCAGTTACGGCGGTAGCGGGAGCTCCTACGAGCAGTACTTC. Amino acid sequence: CASSYGGSGSSYEQYF.

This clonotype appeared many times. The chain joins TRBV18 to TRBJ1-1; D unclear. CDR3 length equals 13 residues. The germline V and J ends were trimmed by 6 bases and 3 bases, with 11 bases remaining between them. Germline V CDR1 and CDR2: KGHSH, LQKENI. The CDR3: CASSRSLYTEAFF. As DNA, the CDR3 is TGTGCCAGCTCCCGATCGCTGTACACTGAAGCTTTCTTT.

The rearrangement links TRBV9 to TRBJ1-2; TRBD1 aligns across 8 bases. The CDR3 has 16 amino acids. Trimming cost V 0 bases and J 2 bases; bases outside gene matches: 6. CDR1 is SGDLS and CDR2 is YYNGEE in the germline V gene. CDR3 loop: CASSVEKTGENYGYTF. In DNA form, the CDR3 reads TGTGCCAGCAGCGTAGAAAAGACAGGGGAAAACTATGGCTACACCTTC.

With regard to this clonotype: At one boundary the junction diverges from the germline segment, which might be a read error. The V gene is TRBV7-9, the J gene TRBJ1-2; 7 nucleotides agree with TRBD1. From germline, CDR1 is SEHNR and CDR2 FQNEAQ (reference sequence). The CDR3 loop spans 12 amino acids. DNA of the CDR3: TGTGCCAGCAGCGTACAGGGGACTGGCTGCACCTTC. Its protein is CASSVQGTGCTF.

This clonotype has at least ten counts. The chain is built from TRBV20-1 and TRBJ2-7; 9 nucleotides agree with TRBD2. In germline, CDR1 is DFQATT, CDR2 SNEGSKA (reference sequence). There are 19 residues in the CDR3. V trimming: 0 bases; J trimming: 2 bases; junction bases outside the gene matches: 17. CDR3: CSARDSLAGGPSVAYEQYF. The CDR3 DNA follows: TGCAGTGCTAGAGATTCCTTGGCGGGAGGGCCAAGTGTGGCCTACGAGCAGTACTTC.

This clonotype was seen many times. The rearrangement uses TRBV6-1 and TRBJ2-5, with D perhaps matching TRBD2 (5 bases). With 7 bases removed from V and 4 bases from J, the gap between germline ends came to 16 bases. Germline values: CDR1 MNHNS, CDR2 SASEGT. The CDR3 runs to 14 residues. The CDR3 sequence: CASTEGGYRETQYF. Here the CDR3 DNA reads TGTGCCAGCACCGAAGGAGGATATCGAGAGACCCAGTACTTC.

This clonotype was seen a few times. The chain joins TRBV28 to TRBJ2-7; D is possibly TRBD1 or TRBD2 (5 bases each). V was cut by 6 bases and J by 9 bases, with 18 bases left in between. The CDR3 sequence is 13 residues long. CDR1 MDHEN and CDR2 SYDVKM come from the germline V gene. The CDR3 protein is CASRSSRERGQYF. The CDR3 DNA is TGTGCCAGCAGATCTTCCAGGGAACGGGGGCAGTACTTC.

The DNA of the CDR3 is TGTGCCAGCAGTTACCTCGGGACTAGCGGCTACAATGAGCAGTTCTTC. It yields the protein CASSYLGTSGYNEQFF. The chain employs TRBV6-2 or TRBV6-3 and TRBJ2-1, with 11 bases that match TRBD2. J was trimmed by 3 bases and V by 2 bases; bases with no gene match: 3. CDR3 length: 16 residues. Per germline, CDR1 MNHEY and CDR2 SVGEGT.

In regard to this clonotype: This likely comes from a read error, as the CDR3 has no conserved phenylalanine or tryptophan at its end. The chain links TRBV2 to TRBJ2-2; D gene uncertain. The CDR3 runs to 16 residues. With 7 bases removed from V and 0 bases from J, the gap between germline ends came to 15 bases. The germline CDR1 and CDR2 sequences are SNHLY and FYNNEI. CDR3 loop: CASTPLGQPNTGELFY. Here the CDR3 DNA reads TGTGCCAGCACACCCCTAGGGCAGCCGAACACCGGGGAGCTGTTTTAT.